The next 23 T cell receptor beta chains were all read from a single sample in a study of beta chain features in type 1 diabetes. Study outcomes and limitations: Within each of all four CD4+ subsets, Type 1 diabetes patients had TCRB CDR3s that were moderately but significantly shorter.

The whole isolated RNA underwent reverse transcription, so sequencing captured expressed TCRB transcripts. Generated by immunoSEQ multiplex PCR, the TCRdb table keeps only in-frame clones and is missing some. Seen here are approximately 730,000 clones, about an eighth observed once, and the top ten hold less than 0.025%. Their recognized antigens are unknown. The sample taken for sequencing was naive CD4+ T cells from blood. These receptors were collected from a man younger than 35 with type 1 diabetes.

This chain connects TRBV11-2 to TRBJ1-3, with a weak D call TRBD1 (5 bases). Germline CDR1 SGHAT, CDR2 FQNNGV. With 6 bases removed from V and 7 bases from J, the gap between germline ends came to 19 bases. The CDR3 consists of 15 residues. CDR3 nucleotide sequence: TGTGCCAGCAGGTCCTGGGGGGAACTCTGGAACACCATATATTTT. Translation: CASRSWGELWNTIYF.

The rearrangement joins TRBV2 to TRBJ2-5; maybe TRBD2 (7 bases). Per germline, CDR1 SNHLY and CDR2 FYNNEI. Trimming removed 4 bases at V and 5 bases at J, with 20 bases between. The length of the CDR3 is 16 residues. CDR3 protein: CASSVDRGAPTETQYF. As DNA, the CDR3 is TGTGCCAGCAGTGTAGACCGGGGGGCCCCCACCGAGACCCAGTACTTC.

This clone was counted only a few times. The rearrangement joins TRBV27 to TRBJ2-7, with D tentatively TRBD1 (6 bases). CDR1 and CDR2 (germline): MNHEY, SMNVEV (reference sequence). V was clipped by 5 bases and J by 2 bases, with 16 bases between them. This CDR3 comprises 15 residues. CDR3 in DNA: TGTGCCAGCAGTCCAAACGCAGGGGCGCCCTACGAGCAGTACTTC. Translating it yields CASSPNAGAPYEQYF.

CDR3 nucleotides: TGTGCCAGCAGCCTCCGGACAGGTACCGACAATGAGCAGTTCTTC. Translating it yields CASSLRTGTDNEQFF. V is TRBV11-3 and J is TRBJ2-1; 7 bases map to TRBD1. This CDR3 contains 15 residues. Germline loops: CDR1 SGHNT, CDR2 YENEEA. V was clipped by 5 bases and J by 5 bases; unmatched bases: 9.

V and J are TRBV6-6 and TRBJ2-1, with TRBD1 identical over 8 bases. Looked up from germline, CDR1 is MNHNY and CDR2 is SVGAGI (reference sequence). Trimming cost V 2 bases and J 9 bases; bases outside gene matches: 3. The CDR3 runs 13 residues. CDR3 nucleotides: TGTGCCAGCAGTTACGTTCAGGGGGCTGAGCAGTTCTTC. Translated, it gives CASSYVQGAEQFF.

The CDR3 loop is CAWSSGTGFEKLFF. CDR3 sequence (DNA): TGTGCCTGGAGTTCCGGGACAGGGTTTGAAAAACTGTTTTTT. This chain uses TRBV30 with TRBJ1-4, with 9 bases fitting TRBD1. In germline, CDR1 is GTSNPN, CDR2 SVGIG (reference sequence). The CDR3 totals 14 residues. Losses at the gene ends were 2 bases for V and 7 bases for J; bases not matched to a gene: 5. The full variable domain, with the rest looked up from reference TRBV30 and TRBJ1-4, is SQTIHQWPATLVQPVGSPLSLECTVEGTSNPNLYWYRQAAGRGLQLLFYSVGIGQISSEVPQNLSASRPQDRQFILSSKKLLLSDSGFYLCAWSSGTGFEKLFFGSGTQLSVL.

The chain links TRBV10-3 to TRBJ2-3; TRBD1 matches at 7 bases. The germline V gene has CDR1 ENHRY and CDR2 SYGVKD. With 10 bases clipped from V and 0 bases from J, the junction kept 10 bases outside the gene matches. The CDR3 contains 15 residues. CDR3 sequence (DNA): TGTGCCACTACTAGACAGGGTTACAGCACAGATACGCAGTATTTT. It encodes CATTRQGYSTDTQYF.

V usage is TRBV25-1 and J usage is TRBJ2-3; D is unresolved. The CDR3 has 13 residues. Germline loops: CDR1 MGHDK, CDR2 SYGVNS. Trimming took 7 bases from V and 3 from J, leaving 11 bases between them. The CDR3 loop is CASKVSPTDTQYF. The CDR3 DNA sequence: TGTGCCAGCAAAGTTTCGCCAACAGATACGCAGTATTTT.

This clone was recorded only once. The J gene is TRBJ2-7, the V gene TRBV18; D gene unclear. CDR3 length equals 16 residues. V was cut by 2 bases and J by 3 bases, with 17 bases left in between. The germline CDR1 and CDR2 sequences are KGHSH and LQKENI. The CDR3 sequence is CASSPSEQSTHYEQYF. The CDR3 region has the DNA TGTGCCAGCTCACCATCTGAGCAGTCGACTCACTACGAGCAGTACTTC.

This clone was counted a few times. This rearrangement joins TRBV18 to TRBJ1-1, with TRBD1 identical over 7 bases. With V trimmed by 6 bases and J by 5 bases, 18 bases remained unmatched. The CDR3 is 17 amino acids. Per germline, CDR1 KGHSH and CDR2 LQKENI. The CDR3 sequence is CASSPGLEGALGTEAFF. In DNA, the CDR3 is TGTGCCAGCTCCCCCGGTTTGGAGGGGGCGCTCGGAACTGAAGCTTTCTTT.

This clone appeared a few times. The chain combines TRBV28 with TRBJ2-3; D unclear. In germline, CDR1 is MDHEN, CDR2 SYDVKM. Deletions cut 6 bases from V and 0 bases from J, with 16 bases between. This CDR3 has 16 amino acids. The CDR3 here is CASSLTTMASTDTQYF. The DNA of the CDR3 is TGTGCCAGCAGCCTCACCACGATGGCTAGCACAGATACGCAGTATTTT.

The rearrangement links TRBV5-1 to TRBJ2-7; D is undetermined. V was pared by 0 bases and J by 6 bases, with 10 bases between. The CDR3 extends over 13 amino acids. Germline V CDR1 and CDR2: SGHRS, YFSETQ. CDR3 in DNA: TGCGCCAGCAGCTTGGGGCAGACGGGCGAGCAGTACTTC. Its protein is CASSLGQTGEQYF.

The chain couples TRBV28 to TRBJ2-7; no definite D call. The germline gives CDR1 MDHEN, CDR2 SYDVKM. The V gene lost 3 bases and the J gene lost 2 bases, with 11 bases spanning the gap. The CDR3 consists of 14 residues. The CDR3 nucleotides read TGTGCCAGCAGTTTGTGGCAGATCGCCTACGAGCAGTACTTC. This encodes CASSLWQIAYEQYF.

The chain employs TRBV5-1 and TRBJ1-1; 10 bases line up with TRBD1. J gave up 4 bases and V 4 bases, and 13 bases lay outside the gene matches. This CDR3 has 17 residues. Germline CDR1 and CDR2: SGHRS and YFSETQ. For the CDR3, the DNA is TGCGCCAGCAGCGTACCAGCCGGGACAGGGGTCTTCACTGAAGCTTTCTTT. This codes for CASSVPAGTGVFTEAFF.

The J gene is TRBJ2-3, the V gene TRBV6-1; 7 bases match TRBD2. V gave up 7 bases and J gave up 5 bases; unmatched junction bases: 9. Germline V lookup: CDR1 MNHNS, CDR2 SASEGT. The length of the CDR3 is 14 residues. The CDR3 DNA reads as TGTGCCAGCATGAACAACTGGGGGGGAGATACGCAGTATTTT. It translates to CASMNNWGGDTQYF.

About this clone: Other nucleotide sequences from this sample produce the same CDR3. The chain recombines TRBV7-2 with TRBJ1-1, with D tentatively TRBD1 (5 bases). V lost 5 bases to trimming and J lost 1 base, with 8 bases between them. Looked up from germline, CDR1 is SGHTA and CDR2 is FQGNSA. CDR3 size: 13 residues. CDR3 coding DNA: TGTGCCAGCAGCCAAGGACAGAACACTGAAGCTTTCTTT. Its protein product is CASSQGQNTEAFF. Looking up the rest from reference TRBV7-2 and TRBJ1-1 gives the full variable domain: GAGVSQSPSNKVTEKGKDVELRCDPISGHTALYWYRQSLGQGLEFLIYFQGNSAPDKSGLPSDRFSAERTGGSVSTLTIQRTQQEDSAVYLCASSQGQNTEAFFGQGTRLTVV.

This clone has just a few counts. The rearrangement links TRBV19 to TRBJ2-6, with no clear D. Trimming pared 7 bases from V and 3 bases from J, leaving 10 bases between. This CDR3 is 14 amino acids long. In germline, CDR1 is LNHDA, CDR2 SQIVND (reference sequence). CDR3 nucleotides: TGTGCCAGTACCCCTTTGGATGGGGCCAACGTCCTGACTTTC. Translated: CASTPLDGANVLTF.

A few counts support this clone. V is TRBV10-2 and J is TRBJ2-7, with D unresolved. V was clipped by 3 bases and J by 2 bases, with 17 bases between them. Germline V gene sequence: CDR1 WSHSY, CDR2 SAAADI. The CDR3 consists of 16 residues. In DNA form, the CDR3 reads TGCGCCAGCAGTGACCCCACGATCCTTGGGACCTACGAGCAGTACTTC. It specifies CASSDPTILGTYEQYF.

This rearrangement joins TRBV14 to TRBJ1-2, with D unresolved. V lost 0 bases and J lost 2, with 7 bases in between. The CDR3 totals 14 residues. Germline V gives CDR1 SGHDN, CDR2 FVKESK. CDR3 coding DNA: TGTGCCAGCAGCCAAGATGACGGGAACTATGGCTACACCTTC. Translating gives CASSQDDGNYGYTF.

The chain combines TRBV7-9 with TRBJ2-5, with TRBD2 matching 10 bases. V was pared by 5 bases and J by 4 bases, with 7 bases of the junction left unmatched. The CDR3 runs to 15 residues. Per the germline V gene, CDR1 is SEHNR and CDR2 is FQNEAQ (reference sequence). The CDR3 loop reads CASSLSGGAIETQYF. The CDR3 region has the DNA TGTGCCAGCAGCCTCAGCGGGGGGGCGATAGAGACCCAGTACTTC.

The V gene is TRBV7-9, the J gene TRBJ2-3; D perhaps matches TRBD2 (5 bases). This CDR3 is built from 12 residues. The ends were cut back, 5 bases at V and 5 bases at J, with 8 bases in the middle. CDR1 and CDR2 (germline): SEHNR, FQNEAQ (reference sequence). In DNA, the CDR3 is TGTGCCAGCAGCCCTGGACTAGATACGCAGTATTTT. As protein: CASSPGLDTQYF.

This clone has more than one count but fewer than ten. This sequence joins TRBV4-1 and TRBJ2-5; 9 positions agree with TRBD1. V was pared by 4 bases and J by 4 bases, with 13 bases of the junction left unmatched. Germline lookup yields CDR1 MGHRA and CDR2 YSYEKL. This CDR3 is 17 amino acids long. For the CDR3, the DNA is TGCGCCAGCAGCCTCCTGGACAGGGGCCGACCGGCAGAGACCCAGTACTTC. Its protein product is CASSLLDRGRPAETQYF.

This chain links TRBV15 with TRBJ2-3; no reliable D call. V lost 4 bases and J 4 bases, leaving 12 bases between the germline ends. Germline loops: CDR1 LNHNV, CDR2 YYDKDF (reference sequence). There are 14 residues in the CDR3. This CDR3 is CATSTRTVADTQYF. The CDR3 coding sequence is TGTGCCACCAGCACCCGGACGGTAGCAGATACGCAGTATTTT.